The 4 T cell receptor beta chains presented below share a single source sample, sequenced in a study of T cell clonality in common variable immunodeficiency. Findings and limits, study-wide: In common variable immunodeficiency, TCR beta chains reportedly carried fewer deletions and N-nucleotide insertions.

Profiled with immunoSEQ multiplex PCR; TCRdb holds only in-frame clones, not every one. The sample lists about 17,000 clones, none appearing once, the ten largest making up about 14%. These receptors are not linked to any known antigen. Sequencing was done on a sample of peripheral blood mononuclear cells. The receptors come from a human donor with common variable immunodeficiency.

Only a few counts were recorded for this clone. The CDR3 end lies 3 residues beyond the end of the read and is filled in from the germline J gene. The rearrangement joins TRBV18 to TRBJ2-7; 11 positions match TRBD2. Germline loops: CDR1 KGHSH, CDR2 LQKENI. CDR3 length: 16 residues. V trimming: 6 bases; J trimming: 5 bases; junction bases outside the gene matches: 12. The sequenced part of the CDR3 DNA is TGTGCCAGCTCCCCGAGCGGGGTAGCGGGAGGGCACGAG. Residues: CASSPSGVAGGHE. The entire CDR3 reads CASSPSGVAGGHEQYF.

This clone was counted at least ten times. Read sequence stops 3 residues before the CDR3 end, and the germline J gene provides the missing end. This chain connects TRBV18 to TRBJ2-3; TRBD1 matches 9 bases. The V and J ends lost 0 bases and 4 bases, in that order; junction bases with no gene match: 8. This CDR3 is 17 amino acids long. CDR1 and CDR2 (germline): KGHSH, LQKENI. The CDR3 bases that were read are TGTGCCAGCTCACCACCGAGAGGACAGGGGCTGGCAGATACG. Protein: CASSPPRGQGLADT. The entire CDR3 protein is CASSPPRGQGLADTQYF.

This clone has ten or more counts. The read ends 3 residues early relative to the CDR3; the germline J gene fills the gap. The V call is TRBV2, the J call TRBJ1-1; D not certain. V lost 7 bases and J lost 7, with 13 bases in between. The germline CDR1 and CDR2 sequences are SNHLY and FYNNEI. The CDR3 sequence is 12 residues long. The CDR3 reads CASMYHTSEAFF. The CDR3 bases that were read are TGTGCCAGCATGTACCATACCAGTGAA.

This clone was found a few times. Read coverage stops 3 residues before the CDR3 terminus; the germline J gene supplies the remainder. This rearrangement joins TRBV6-1 to TRBJ1-1, with D unclear. The CDR3 has 14 residues. V lost 2 bases, J lost 1 base, and 8 bases lay in between. The germline gives CDR1 MNHNS, CDR2 SASEGT. CDR3 DNA, as far as it was read: TGTGCCAGCAGTGAATATCTTTCGAACACTGAA. Translated, it gives CASSEYLSNTE. The complete CDR3 reads CASSEYLSNTEAFF.